This TCR beta chain was captured by sequencing in a study of T-cell reconstitution after alpha-beta-depleted transplantation in children. Study outcomes and limitations: One year post-transplant, T-cell counts and diversity were largely derived from T cells produced anew.

A TCRbeta library incorporating unique molecular identifiers was prepared. TCRdb re-analysed the PCR reads in MiXCR, keeping a single row per CDR3 protein. The repertoire holds about 400,000 distinct CDR3 sequences, with roughly 15% as singletons. Regarding this clonotype: Its antigen remains unidentified.

The CDR3 runs 19 residues. Germline V gene lookup returns CDR1 SGHNT and CDR2 YENEEA. Trimming removed 1 base at V and 0 bases at J, with 21 bases between. Material: PBMCs, mostly from graft donor cells, obtained 360 days after TCRalphabeta/CD19-depleted stem cell transplant. V gene TRBV11-3 combines with J gene TRBJ1-2; TRBD1 might be the D (5 bases). This TCR came from a boy in the first two years of life who had a stem cell transplant for Wiskott-Aldrich syndrome, so the T cells may come from the graft donor. DNA of the CDR3: TGTGCCAGCAGCTTAGTAAACTCCATAAGGGGACCCACTAACTATGGCTACACCTTC. Amino acids: CASSLVNSIRGPTNYGYTF.